The rows below give T cell receptor beta chains drawn from one sample of a study of cytomegalovirus exposure and HLA in healthy donors. Here immunoSEQ multiplex PCR was the method, and the copy in TCRdb shows in-frame clones only, minus some. In the table there are around 180,000 clones, 75% to 90% of which are singletons. Sequencing was done on a sample of PBMCs. The receptors were sampled from a man aged 30-40 years in good health and CMV-seropositive. Each CDR3 is given with its conserved first and last residue. Fields, in order: clone size, J gene, V gene, D gene, CDR3 DNA, CDR3 protein. A D gene is named only where the DNA matches it firmly. Part of the rows lack a size; the others show once, few, many or a class for expanded clones.

- TRBJ2-3 TRBV29-1 - TGCAGCGTTGAAGTCAGTAGCACAGATACGCAGTATTTT CSVEVSSTDTQYF
few TRBJ2-7 TRBV18 TRBD1 TGTGCCAGCTCGCCGACAGGGGACGACGAGCAGTACTTC CASSPTGDDEQYF
- TRBJ2-7 TRBV7-9 - TGTGCCAGCAGCCATCGGGACATCGTTTACGAGCAGTACTTC CASSHRDIVYEQYF
- TRBJ2-7 TRBV6-5 TRBD2 TGTGCCAGCAGTAATCTAGCGGGGGGGCCGGACGAGCAGTACTTC CASSNLAGGPDEQYF
- TRBJ2-2 TRBV7-2 TRBD2 TGTGCCAGCAGCTCCCGAGCGGGAGCGGGTACCGGGGAGCTGTTTTTT CASSSRAGAGTGELFF
- TRBJ2-3 TRBV19 TRBD2 TGTGCCAGTAGTATAGTGGCTAGCGGGAACTCAGATACGCAGTATTTT CASSIVASGNSDTQYF
once TRBJ1-2 TRBV19 - TGTGCCAGTAGTATATCTCCTTATGCTAACTATGGCTACACCTTC CASSISPYANYGYTF
- TRBJ2-2 TRBV9 - TGTGCCAGCAGCGAGGAGACAGCTTCGAACACCGGGGAGCTGTTTTTT CASSEETASNTGELFF
- TRBJ1-1 TRBV11-3 - TGTGCCAGCAGCTTAGTGTCCGGGACTGAAGCTTTCTTT CASSLVSGTEAFF
- TRBJ2-5 TRBV7-8 - TGTGCCAGCAGCCGACAGGACTACCAAGAGACCCAGTACTTC CASSRQDYQETQYF
- TRBJ2-7 TRBV19 TRBD1 TGTGCCAGTAGTGTGACTCCGGGACAGGGTTACGAGCAGTACTTC CASSVTPGQGYEQYF
few TRBJ2-7 TRBV6-1 - TGTGCCAGCAGTGTAACTGGGGCCCCCTACGAGCAGTACTTC CASSVTGAPYEQYF
- TRBJ2-1 TRBV28 TRBD1 TGTGCCAGCAGCACTATCGACAGGGGTCCCTACAATGAGCAGTTCTTC CASSTIDRGPYNEQFF
- TRBJ2-4 TRBV6-5 - TGTGCCAGCAGTTACTCGAGCAGCGGGAACATTCAGTACTTC CASSYSSSGNIQYF
once TRBJ2-7 TRBV4-1 - TGCGCCAGCAGCCAAGATCCACAGGAACCCTACGAGCAGTACTTC CASSQDPQEPYEQYF
- TRBJ1-2 TRBV28 - TGTGCCAGCAGATCCCGAGGCCCCATGAGGAACTATGGCTACACCTTC CASRSRGPMRNYGYTF
- TRBJ2-1 TRBV11-3 TRBD1 TGTGCCAGCCGTGGTGTGGGGGACAGAGAGTTCTTC CASRGVGDREFF
- TRBJ2-7 TRBV28 - TGTGCCATACTCCAGGGAGGCAGCTACGAGCAGTACTTC CAILQGGSYEQYF
- TRBJ2-3 TRBV6-1 - TGTGCCAGCAGTGAAGCGCTCGGGCCCGGGGCAGATACGCAGTATTTT CASSEALGPGADTQYF
- TRBJ2-1 TRBV14 TRBD2 TGTGCCAGCAGCCCGGTGGCGGGGGGGGTCTATGAGCAGTTCTTC CASSPVAGGVYEQFF
- TRBJ2-7 TRBV7-8 TRBD1 TGTGCCAGCAGCGGGGACAGGGGTTACGAGCAGTACTTC CASSGDRGYEQYF
- TRBJ2-7 TRBV5-1 - TGCGCCAGCCACCTTGAACGGGAAGGAAACGAGCAGTACTTC CASHLEREGNEQYF
- TRBJ2-7 TRBV4-3 TRBD2 TGCGCCAGCAGCCAAGATCTCGACTGGGACTACGACCCCCTAGAGCAGTACTTC CASSQDLDWDYDPLEQYF
- TRBJ1-1 TRBV5-1 - TGCGCCAGCATCAGTCAAGGAGGGAACACTGAAGCTTTCTTT CASISQGGNTEAFF
- TRBJ2-7 TRBV13 TRBD2 TGTGCCAGCAGCCCCGGACTAGCGGATGGGGAGCAGTACTTC CASSPGLADGEQYF
- TRBJ1-1 TRBV2 - TGTGCCAGCAGCTTCGCCAGAGCTTTCTTT CASSFARAFF
- TRBJ2-1 TRBV5-1 TRBD1 TGCGCCAGCAGCTTAGGACAGGGTGACTACAATGAGCAGTTCTTC CASSLGQGDYNEQFF
- TRBJ2-2 TRBV7-2 - TGTGCCAGCAGCCGCGGACAGTCCTCGCCCGGGGAGCTGTTTTTT CASSRGQSSPGELFF
- TRBJ1-1 TRBV18 - TGTGCCAGCTCATCAGATTTGAACACTGAAGCTTTCTTT CASSSDLNTEAFF
- TRBJ2-1 TRBV29-1 TRBD1 TGCAGCGTCTCCGGGACAGGGTCGAATGAGCAGTTCTTC CSVSGTGSNEQFF
- TRBJ1-2 TRBV30 - TGTGCCTGGAGTTATCAGGGATTACTCTCGCCTGGCTACACCTTC CAWSYQGLLSPGYTF
- TRBJ2-7 TRBV19 TRBD2 TGTGCCAGTAGTATAGAAGCGGGGTCGCTCTACGAGCAGTACTTC CASSIEAGSLYEQYF
- TRBJ2-7 TRBV6-5 TRBD1 TGTGCCAGCAGTGGGGACAGTGGCTCCTACGAGCAGTACTTC CASSGDSGSYEQYF
- TRBJ1-3 TRBV9 - TGTGCCAGCAGCCCGGCAGGGTGGGCAGGAGGGAGCTCTGGAAACACCATATATTTT CASSPAGWAGGSSGNTIYF
- TRBJ1-2 TRBV19 - TGTGCCAGTAGTATAGGTTCCGGCGGTGAGACCAACTATGGCTACACCTTC CASSIGSGGETNYGYTF
- TRBJ2-7 TRBV30 - TGTGCCTGGAGCCCGCTAGCATTTGGGGTAGACGAGCAGTACTTC CAWSPLAFGVDEQYF
- TRBJ1-4 TRBV5-1 - TGCGCCAGCAGGGTCGGGGGAGATAATGAAAAACTGTTTTTT CASRVGGDNEKLFF
- TRBJ1-3 TRBV5-1 - TGCGCCAGCAGCTTGGGTGGGCAGGCCTCTGGAAACACCATATATTTT CASSLGGQASGNTIYF
- TRBJ2-7 TRBV6-6 TRBD1 TGTGCCAGCAGTATCAGACAGGGTGGTCCCTACGAGCAGTACTTC CASSIRQGGPYEQYF
- TRBJ2-7 TRBV18 - TGTGCCAGCTCAGAGGGACCGGGGGGCGGGAGTGTCTACGAGCAGTACTTC CASSEGPGGGSVYEQYF
- TRBJ1-1 TRBV7-9 TRBD1 TGTGCCAGCAGCCCCCAGGGGGCCGGGTTTATTGAAGCTTTCTTT CASSPQGAGFIEAFF
- TRBJ1-1 TRBV6-1 - TGTGCCAGCAGTTTCAGGGTAGGAAACACTGAAGCTTTCTTT CASSFRVGNTEAFF
- TRBJ1-1 TRBV4-3 - TGCGCCAGCAGCCAAGATGAGGGAATGAACACTGAAGCTTTCTTT CASSQDEGMNTEAFF
- TRBJ2-2 TRBV2 TRBD2 TGTGCCAGCCAGCCTAGCGGGGCCGCGAACACCGGGGAGCTGTTTTTT CASQPSGAANTGELFF
- TRBJ2-1 TRBV29-1 - TGCAGCGTTGAGGTCAGGGGAGGGGTCTATGAGCAGTTCTTC CSVEVRGGVYEQFF
- TRBJ2-2 TRBV7-9 TRBD2 TGTGCCAGCAGTCCACTAGCGGGAGAAAGGACCGGGGAGCTGTTTTTT CASSPLAGERTGELFF
- TRBJ2-3 TRBV9 TRBD2 TGTGCCAGCAGCCGGACTAGCGGGGCTGATACGCAGTATTTT CASSRTSGADTQYF
- TRBJ1-1 TRBV19 - TGTGCCAGTAGTATAAACGCGGGCCCCCTCACTGAAGCTTTCTTT CASSINAGPLTEAFF
- TRBJ2-1 TRBV9 TRBD2 TGTGCCAGCAGCGGGGGTGGGCTAGCGGGGACTAATGAGCAGTTCTTC CASSGGGLAGTNEQFF